These 21 T cell receptor beta chains were all obtained from the same sample, sequenced in a study of cytomegalovirus exposure and HLA in healthy donors. Vbeta (60) and Jbeta (13) primers were used in the PCR. TCRdb's table, derived via immunoSEQ multiplex PCR, lists solely in-frame clones and lacks some. The sample carries 160,000 or so clones, 70% to 80% recorded once. The sequenced sample consisted of PBMCs. The receptors stem from a woman in her forties in good health and CMV-seronegative.

This chain connects TRBV13 to TRBJ2-7; D perhaps matches TRBD1 (5 bases). The CDR3 is made up of 16 amino acids. With 2 bases removed from V and 5 bases from J, the gap between germline ends came to 19 bases. CDR1 and CDR2 (germline): PRHDT, FYEKMQ (reference sequence). The DNA for the CDR3 is TGTGCCAGCAGCTTAAACAAGGGGATAAAAGGGAACGAGCAGTACTTC. This sequence encodes CASSLNKGIKGNEQYF.

This chain links TRBV5-1 with TRBJ1-1; no firm D call. V was cut by 4 bases and J by 11 bases, with 21 bases left in between. The CDR3 runs 14 residues. Germline-derived CDR1 and CDR2 are SGHRS and YFSETQ. The chain's CDR3 is CASSPGSPEQRAFF. The CDR3 nucleotides are TGCGCCAGCAGCCCGGGGTCTCCAGAACAGCGGGCTTTCTTT.

The chain joins TRBV7-8 to TRBJ2-3; a weak D match, TRBD2 (6 bases). V lost 5 bases to trimming and J lost 0 bases, with 12 bases between them. The CDR3 sequence is 15 residues long. CDR1 and CDR2 from the germline V gene are SGHVS and FQNEAQ. For the CDR3, the DNA is TGTGCCAGCAGCCCCCGGGACTTTAGCACAGATACGCAGTATTTT. Translated, it gives CASSPRDFSTDTQYF.

This clone was seen more than once but under ten times. The V call is TRBV6-1, the J call TRBJ2-3, with 11 nucleotides matching TRBD1. Per germline, CDR1 MNHNS and CDR2 SASEGT. The J segment lost 6 bases and the V segment lost 4 bases, leaving 12 bases of the junction unmatched. This CDR3 has 17 amino acids. The CDR3 DNA reads TGTGCCAGCAGTGGAGGGACAGGGGGTCTGCTATCGGATACGCAGTATTTT. Translated, it gives CASSGGTGGLLSDTQYF.

The CDR3 spells CASSSIPGLAGEEEQYF. CDR3 in DNA: TGCGCCAGCAGCTCAATACCGGGACTAGCGGGAGAGGAAGAGCAGTACTTC. V gene TRBV5-1 combines with J gene TRBJ2-7; 14 bases line up with TRBD2. CDR1 SGHRS and CDR2 YFSETQ come from the germline V gene. The CDR3 consists of 17 residues. The trim removed 3 bases at V and 7 bases at J, leaving 12 bases unmatched.

In its sample, this clone was seen a few times. The V gene is TRBV6-5, the J gene TRBJ2-1; D perhaps matches TRBD2 (5 bases). There are 15 residues in the CDR3. Germline CDR1 is MNHEY and CDR2 is SVGAGI. Deletions cut 0 bases from V and 0 bases from J, with 6 bases between. The CDR3 nucleotides are TGTGCCAGCAGTTACTCCCGGGACTCCTACAATGAGCAGTTCTTC. This codes for CASSYSRDSYNEQFF.

The V call is TRBV6-1, the J call TRBJ1-1; unclear D gene. Germline-derived CDR1 and CDR2 are MNHNS and SASEGT. Trimming left V 7 bases short and J 5 bases short, with 14 bases between. The CDR3 is 13 residues long. In DNA form, the CDR3 reads TGTGCCAGCAAAGGGAAGGGAGGGACTGAAGCTTTCTTT. This gives the protein CASKGKGGTEAFF.

V usage is TRBV7-9 and J usage is TRBJ2-5; 8 nucleotides match TRBD2. V lost 2 bases to trimming and J lost 4 bases; unmatched junction nucleotides: 6. This CDR3 has 15 residues. The V gene's germline CDR1 is SEHNR and CDR2 FQNEAQ (reference sequence). The CDR3 region is CASSLSRAGGETQYF. The CDR3, as DNA: TGTGCCAGCAGCTTAAGTCGGGCGGGAGGAGAGACCCAGTACTTC.

The chain joins TRBV14 to TRBJ2-5; 8 bases line up with TRBD1. The CDR3 consists of 15 residues. CDR1 and CDR2 from the germline V gene are SGHDN and FVKESK. V lost 2 bases to trimming and J lost 9 bases; unmatched junction nucleotides: 11. CDR3 in DNA: TGTGCCAGCAGCCAACCACAGGGGGGAAGCGGGTCCCAGTACTTC. Translated: CASSQPQGGSGSQYF.

The V call is TRBV7-9, the J call TRBJ2-7; the match to TRBD2 covers 11 bases. The V segment lost 5 bases and the J segment 0 bases; nucleotides outside the gene matches: 0. Germline V gene lookup returns CDR1 SEHNR and CDR2 FQNEAQ (reference sequence). The CDR3 length is 14 residues. The CDR3 region has the DNA TGTGCCAGCAGCGGGACTAGCGGCTCCTACGAGCAGTACTTC. It encodes CASSGTSGSYEQYF.

This rearrangement joins TRBV28 to TRBJ1-1; D might be TRBD1 (6 bases). In germline, CDR1 is MDHEN, CDR2 SYDVKM. The V end lost 7 bases, the J end lost 1 base, and 13 bases lay between the germline ends. CDR3 size: 14 residues. The CDR3 protein is CASTIGTPNTEAFF. Written as DNA, the CDR3 is TGTGCCAGCACCATTGGGACACCGAACACTGAAGCTTTCTTT.

The rearrangement uses TRBV28 and TRBJ1-2; TRBD1 agrees at 10 bases. Germline V gene lookup returns CDR1 MDHEN and CDR2 SYDVKM. Trimming cost V 4 bases and J 3 bases; bases outside gene matches: 5. This CDR3 is built from 15 residues. The CDR3 coding sequence is TGTGCCAGCAGTTCCACCGGGACAGGGGACTATGGCTACACCTTC. Encoded protein: CASSSTGTGDYGYTF.

V gene TRBV5-1 combines with J gene TRBJ2-5; D gene uncertain. The CDR3 is made up of 14 amino acids. V lost 1 base, J lost 2 bases, and 9 bases lay in between. Per germline, CDR1 SGHRS and CDR2 YFSETQ. DNA of the CDR3: TGCGCCAGCAGCTTGACGGTGACACAAGAGACCCAGTACTTC. Its protein product is CASSLTVTQETQYF.

This clone was counted a few times. The V call is TRBV7-9, the J call TRBJ1-1; TRBD1 might be the D (5 bases). V was pared by 2 bases and J by 4 bases, with 8 bases between. This CDR3 is 13 amino acids long. The germline V gene encodes CDR1 SEHNR and CDR2 FQNEAQ (reference sequence). The CDR3 coding sequence is TGTGCCAGCAGCTTATCAGGGATCACTGAAGCTTTCTTT. Amino acid sequence: CASSLSGITEAFF.

On this clone: A junction boundary mismatches the germline segment, possibly from a read error. The chain links TRBV18 to TRBJ2-3; 9 bases align to TRBD2. The germline gives CDR1 KGHSH, CDR2 LQKENI. This CDR3 spans 14 amino acids. CDR3 region: CASSPGTSKDTQYF. Here the CDR3 DNA reads TGTGCCAGCTCACCAGGGACTAGCAAAGATACGCAGTATTTT.

The V gene is TRBV14, the J gene TRBJ2-1; D may be TRBD2 (7 bases). V was cut by 0 bases and J by 4 bases, with 16 bases left in between. The CDR3 is made up of 17 amino acids. Per germline, CDR1 SGHDN and CDR2 FVKESK. The CDR3 region has the DNA TGTGCCAGCAGCCAAGATCGGGGGGCCAACATTTACAATGAGCAGTTCTTC. This sequence encodes CASSQDRGANIYNEQFF.

The chain recombines TRBV6-1 with TRBJ1-5; TRBD1 matches at 10 bases. The germline CDR1 and CDR2 sequences are MNHNS and SASEGT. CDR3 length: 13 residues. The junction had 0 bases not matched to a gene; V was cut back by 4 bases and J by 6 bases. Written as DNA, the CDR3 is TGTGCCAGCAGTGGGGACAGGGGTCAGCCCCAGCATTTT. Translation: CASSGDRGQPQHF.

Only a few counts were recorded for this clone. Sequence at one end of the junction differs from germline and may be a read error. V gene TRBV7-9 combines with J gene TRBJ2-3, with D perhaps TRBD1 (5 bases). The CDR3 totals 12 residues. Germline CDR1 reads SEHNR; CDR2 reads FQNEAQ (reference sequence). The DNA for the CDR3 is TGTACCAGCAGCTCTAGGGGCGATACGCAGTATTTT. It codes for CTSSSRGDTQYF.

The rearrangement uses TRBV5-1 and TRBJ2-5, with 11 bases that match TRBD2. Germline CDR1 is SGHRS and CDR2 is YFSETQ. Unmatched junction bases numbered 4, after V lost 4 bases and J lost 5 bases. CDR3 size: 14 residues. The CDR3 here is CASSDSSGRETQYF. The CDR3 DNA is TGCGCCAGCAGCGATTCTAGCGGGAGGGAGACCCAGTACTTC. Supplemented by reference TRBV5-1 and TRBJ2-5, the full variable domain reads KAGVTQTPRYLIKTRGQQVTLSCSPISGHRSVSWYQQTPGQGLQFLFEYFSETQRNKGNFPGRFSGRQFSNSRSEMNVSTLELGDSALYLCASSDSSGRETQYFGPGTRLLVL.

The chain is built from TRBV6-1 and TRBJ1-5; TRBD1 might be the D (5 bases). Germline V lookup: CDR1 MNHNS, CDR2 SASEGT. CDR3 length equals 13 residues. The V gene lost 3 bases and the J gene lost 9 bases, with 12 bases spanning the gap. The chain's CDR3 is CASSDASQGPQHF. The CDR3 DNA is TGTGCCAGCAGTGATGCGAGTCAGGGGCCCCAGCATTTT.

Worth noting for this clone: The sample holds other DNA sequences that translate to the same CDR3. The chain joins TRBV18 to TRBJ2-7; perhaps TRBD2 as D (6 bases). The V end lost 3 bases, the J end lost 0 bases, and 9 bases lay between the germline ends. Germline CDR1 KGHSH, CDR2 LQKENI. The CDR3 length is 14 residues. The CDR3 DNA reads as TGTGCCAGCTCACCGGGGACTTCCTCCTACGAGCAGTACTTC. Amino acid sequence: CASSPGTSSYEQYF.